Each of the 28 T cell receptor beta chains below was sequenced from the same sample in a study of pediatric ulcerative colitis. The rectum was sampled with one to two pinch biopsies at colonoscopy. The assay was immunoSEQ multiplex PCR, and TCRdb's table has in-frame clones only and misses some. Among over 20,000 clones, 71% were seen once, and the ten largest hold around 15%. The sample was gut tissue. Source of these receptors: a boy aged 5 to 17 with severe ulcerative colitis.

This chain uses TRBV4-1 with TRBJ1-1; D may be TRBD1 (6 bases). Trimming pared 1 base from V and 1 base from J, leaving 10 bases between. The CDR3 loop spans 15 amino acids. Germline V CDR1 and CDR2: MGHRA, YSYEKL. CDR3 in DNA: TGCGCCAGCAGCCAAGTTATGGACAGGAACACTGAAGCTTTCTTT. The encoded protein is CASSQVMDRNTEAFF.

The chain carries TRBV7-2 and TRBJ1-6; 8 bases are a match to TRBD1. Germline trimming cut 5 bases from V and 6 bases from J; bases unmatched to any gene: 9. The length of the CDR3 is 16 residues. Germline CDR1 is SGHTA and CDR2 is FQGNSA. The CDR3 coding sequence is TGTGCCAGCAGCCGATCTGCGGACAGGGTTAATTCACCCCTCCACTTT. It yields the protein CASSRSADRVNSPLHF.

In its sample, this clone was seen once. V gene TRBV4-2 combines with J gene TRBJ2-5, with 9 bases identical to TRBD2. V dropped 4 bases and J dropped 5; count of bases not matched to a gene: 14. The CDR3 loop spans 17 amino acids. Per germline, CDR1 LGHNA and CDR2 YNFKEQ. This chain's CDR3 is CASSPGSGGSGGETQYF. CDR3 in DNA: TGTGCCAGCAGCCCCGGGAGCGGGGGGTCCGGTGGGGAGACCCAGTACTTC.

This clone has only a few counts. The chain joins TRBV7-3 to TRBJ2-7; D is possibly TRBD1 or TRBD2 (6 bases each). This CDR3 is 14 amino acids long. V dropped 3 bases and J dropped 5 bases, with 14 bases sitting between them. Germline V gene data show CDR1 as SGHTA and CDR2 as FQGTGA. The CDR3 nucleotides are TGTGCCAGCAGCTTGTCTCCGGGGGCCCACGAGCAGTACTTC. The encoded protein is CASSLSPGAHEQYF. Complete variable domain (other parts from reference TRBV7-3 and TRBJ2-7): GAGVSQTPSNKVTEKGKYVELRCDPISGHTALYWYRQSLGQGPEFLIYFQGTGAADDSGLPNDRFFAVRPEGSVSTLKIQRTERGDSAVYLCASSLSPGAHEQYFGPGTRLTVT.

This clone came up once. The genes are TRBV7-3 and TRBJ1-1, with D perhaps TRBD1 (5 bases). The CDR3 extends over 15 amino acids. V was shortened by 1 base and J by 3 bases, with 12 bases between the two germline ends. Germline CDR1 SGHTA, CDR2 FQGTGA. For the CDR3, the DNA is TGTGCCAGCAGCTTAATAGGGGCTAAGGACACTGAAGCTTTCTTT. This gives the protein CASSLIGAKDTEAFF.

The V gene is TRBV7-9, the J gene TRBJ1-2; the D gene is possibly TRBD1 (5 bases). This CDR3 region has 16 residues. Germline values: CDR1 SEHNR, CDR2 FQNEAQ (reference sequence). The germline V and J ends were trimmed by 2 bases and 6 bases, with 19 bases remaining between them. In nucleotides, the CDR3 is TGTGCCAGCAGCTTATACGGGACGGGGACTCCCCATGGCTACACCTTC. Encoded protein: CASSLYGTGTPHGYTF.

The chain has TRBV25-1 and TRBJ1-4; possibly TRBD1 for D (6 bases). Germline V CDR1 and CDR2: MGHDK, SYGVNS. The CDR3 is 16 amino acids. Trimming left V 0 bases short and J 6 bases short, with 14 bases between. The CDR3 coding sequence is TGTGCCAGCAGTGAATATTGGGGGGGCGCCGATGAAAAACTGTTTTTT. Its protein is CASSEYWGGADEKLFF.

The chain is built from TRBV29-1 and TRBJ1-1, with unresolved D. The germline gives CDR1 SQVTM, CDR2 ANQGSEA. CDR3 length: 14 amino acids. V lost 1 base and J lost 2, with 11 bases in between. The CDR3 bases are TGCAGCGTTGAAGGGGTGTTTGGAAACACTGAAGCTTTCTTT. It is translated as CSVEGVFGNTEAFF.

The chain carries TRBV6-6 and TRBJ1-1; maybe TRBD1 (6 bases). Trimming left V 6 bases short and J 8 bases short, with 16 bases between. This CDR3 comprises 13 residues. Germline lookup yields CDR1 MNHNY and CDR2 SVGAGI (reference sequence). The CDR3 nucleotides are TGTGCCAGCAGCCCCGAAAGGACAGTAGAAGCTTTCTTT. Its protein is CASSPERTVEAFF.

The J gene is TRBJ1-2, the V gene TRBV6-5; no reliable D call. This CDR3 comprises 13 residues. The V gene's germline CDR1 is MNHEY and CDR2 SVGAGI. Between the trimmed V and J ends, which lost 0 bases and 3 bases, there was a span of 5 bases. The CDR3 region is CASSYSGDYGYTF. The CDR3 nucleotides are TGTGCCAGCAGTTACTCAGGTGACTATGGCTACACCTTC.

This chain links TRBV27 with TRBJ2-3; TRBD2 aligns across 7 bases. V shed 7 bases, J shed 7 bases, and the junction held 11 bases outside the gene matches. Per germline, CDR1 MNHEY and CDR2 SMNVEV (reference sequence). The CDR3 has 14 residues. This CDR3 is CASNDLLGLNTQYF. CDR3 bases: TGTGCCAGCAATGACCTCCTGGGACTAAATACGCAGTATTTT.

This rearrangement joins TRBV7-6 to TRBJ2-2; the match to TRBD1 covers 12 bases. Per germline, CDR1 SGHVS and CDR2 FNYEAQ. The ends lost 5 bases at V and 7 bases at J; junction bases unmatched: 5. The CDR3 runs 15 residues. CDR3: CASSGDRGLIGELFF. In DNA form, the CDR3 reads TGTGCCAGCAGCGGGGACAGGGGGCTTATCGGGGAGCTGTTTTTT.

V usage is TRBV7-2 and J usage is TRBJ2-2; 11 bases match TRBD2. CDR1 and CDR2 (germline): SGHTA, FQGNSA. The CDR3 sequence is 16 residues long. J was trimmed by 9 bases and V by 5 bases; bases with no gene match: 11. The DNA for the CDR3 is TGTGCCAGCAGCGTCAACCTAGCGGGGGGCGGAAGGGAGCTGTTTTTT. Translated: CASSVNLAGGGRELFF.

The chain carries TRBV27 and TRBJ1-1; D possibly corresponds to TRBD1 (5 bases). CDR1 MNHEY and CDR2 SMNVEV come from the germline V gene (reference sequence). The CDR3 length is 14 residues. The V end was cut by 5 bases, the J end by 4 bases, with 14 bases between. The CDR3 DNA sequence: TGTGCCAGCAGTCCGACTGGGGCCGGCACTGAAGCTTTCTTT. Its translation: CASSPTGAGTEAFF.

V and J are TRBV7-6 and TRBJ1-1, with 7 bases that match TRBD1. The germline gives CDR1 SGHVS, CDR2 FNYEAQ. V shed 5 bases and J 2 bases; nucleotides not matched to a gene: 5. CDR3 length equals 14 residues. Here the CDR3 reads CASSPGQINTEAFF. The CDR3, as DNA: TGTGCCAGCAGCCCGGGACAGATTAACACTGAAGCTTTCTTT. The full variable domain, with the rest looked up from reference TRBV7-6 and TRBJ1-1, is GAGVSQSPRYKVTKRGQDVALRCDPISGHVSLYWYRQALGQGPEFLTYFNYEAQQDKSGLPNDRFSAERPEGSISTLTIQRTEQRDSAMYRCASSPGQINTEAFFGQGTRLTVV.

This chain connects TRBV2 to TRBJ2-3, with 10 positions matching TRBD1. CDR1 is SNHLY and CDR2 is FYNNEI in the germline V gene. The CDR3 runs 15 residues. The ends lost 5 bases at V and 2 bases at J; junction bases unmatched: 4. CDR3 residues: CASSRDRGYTDTQYF. Written as DNA, the CDR3 is TGTGCCAGCAGTCGGGACAGGGGCTACACAGATACGCAGTATTTT.

The V and J genes are TRBV7-8 and TRBJ2-5, with D unclear. The germline CDR1 and CDR2 sequences are SGHVS and FQNEAQ. Trimming pared 2 bases from V and 5 bases from J, leaving 3 bases between. CDR3 length: 11 amino acids. The CDR3 sequence is CASSLYETQYF. The CDR3 coding sequence is TGTGCCAGCAGCTTATATGAGACCCAGTACTTC.

V is TRBV11-3 and J is TRBJ1-1, with D unresolved. Germline CDR1 is SGHNT and CDR2 is YENEEA. The ends were cut back, 1 base at V and 5 bases at J, with 8 bases in the middle. The length of the CDR3 is 13 residues. For the CDR3, the DNA is TGTGCCAGCAGCTTAGCCGTGGGTACTGAAGCTTTCTTT. It codes for CASSLAVGTEAFF.

This clone occurred a few times. The V gene is TRBV9, the J gene TRBJ1-6; 9 positions agree with TRBD1. The CDR3 sequence is 15 residues long. CDR1 and CDR2 from the germline V gene are SGDLS and YYNGEE. V gave up 6 bases and J gave up 9 bases; unmatched junction bases: 10. CDR3 sequence: CASNSFGTGFSPLHF. The DNA for the CDR3 is TGTGCCAGCAATTCCTTCGGGACAGGGTTTTCACCCCTCCACTTT.

The genes are TRBV14 and TRBJ2-3, with no clear D. The CDR3 consists of 13 residues. Germline CDR1 is SGHDN and CDR2 is FVKESK. Trimming pared 2 bases from V and 0 bases from J, leaving 3 bases between. CDR3: CASSQLSTDTQYF. In DNA, the CDR3 is TGTGCCAGCAGCCAATTGAGCACAGATACGCAGTATTTT.

The gene calls are TRBV27 and TRBJ1-1; TRBD1 matches 10 bases. Germline assignment: CDR1 MNHEY and CDR2 SMNVEV (reference sequence). This CDR3 contains 17 residues. The V gene end was trimmed by 6 bases and the J gene end by 2 bases; junction bases not matched to a gene: 12. The CDR3 here is CASRRKRDRGSNTEAFF. In nucleotides, the CDR3 is TGTGCCAGCAGAAGGAAAAGGGACAGGGGCTCTAACACTGAAGCTTTCTTT.

This chain connects TRBV10-2 to TRBJ1-1; D is possibly TRBD1 (5 bases). This CDR3 comprises 11 residues. The germline V gene encodes CDR1 WSHSY and CDR2 SAAADI. V lost 8 bases, J lost 8 bases, and 12 bases lay in between. CDR3 region: CASRTGTEAFF. The CDR3 bases are TGCGCCAGCCGCACCGGGACGGAAGCTTTCTTT.

The gene calls are TRBV4-2 and TRBJ1-3, with 10 bases aligning to TRBD1. The junction had 4 bases not matched to a gene; V was cut back by 4 bases and J by 7 bases. Germline V gives CDR1 LGHNA, CDR2 YNFKEQ. The CDR3 has 14 amino acids. In DNA, the CDR3 is TGTGCCAGCAGCCTGGGACAGGGGCTGAACACCATATATTTT. It is translated as CASSLGQGLNTIYF.

By share of the sample, this clone is medium-sized. The chain employs TRBV6-5 and TRBJ2-7; 9 bases align to TRBD1. From germline, CDR1 is MNHEY and CDR2 SVGAGI. This CDR3 has 14 residues. The junction had 8 bases not matched to a gene; V was cut back by 6 bases and J by 5 bases. The CDR3 DNA is TGTGCCAGCAGCCCGGGACAGGGTATCCACGAGCAGTACTTC. It encodes CASSPGQGIHEQYF.

The rearrangement links TRBV27 to TRBJ1-2; perhaps TRBD1 as D (5 bases). CDR3 length: 12 amino acids. Germline CDR1 reads MNHEY; CDR2 reads SMNVEV (reference sequence). V gave up 6 bases and J gave up 4 bases, with 9 bases separating them. The CDR3 bases are TGTGCCAGCAGGACAGTGGGCTATGGCTACACCTTC. It encodes CASRTVGYGYTF.

The chain carries TRBV2 and TRBJ1-1, with D maybe TRBD1 (6 bases). Germline V gene sequence: CDR1 SNHLY, CDR2 FYNNEI. The CDR3 has 13 residues. V was shortened by 8 bases and J by 3 bases, with 13 bases between the two germline ends. The CDR3 region has the DNA TGTGCCAGCCAAAACACAGGGTACACTGAAGCTTTCTTT. Translating it yields CASQNTGYTEAFF.

V and J are TRBV5-6 and TRBJ1-2, with TRBD1 as a possible D gene (5 bases). This CDR3 spans 15 amino acids. Germline V CDR1 and CDR2: SGHDT, YYEEEE. Deletions cut 2 bases from V and 5 bases from J, with 16 bases between. The CDR3 loop is CASSFSGTEIYGYTF. The CDR3 region has the DNA TGTGCCAGCAGCTTTTCCGGGACGGAGATTTATGGCTACACCTTC.

V is TRBV5-4 and J is TRBJ1-6; a possible D gene is TRBD1 (5 bases). CDR3 length equals 18 residues. Germline V gives CDR1 SGHNT, CDR2 YYREEE (reference sequence). Trimming left V 0 bases short and J 10 bases short, with 23 bases between. DNA for the CDR3: TGTGCCAGCAGCTTGGGAGGGGTGATTTTGGGGGGTGAATCACCCCTCCACTTT. This encodes CASSLGGVILGGESPLHF.